What follows describes a single TCR beta chain. The sample belongs to a study of control samples from healthy donors and cancer patients. Assay: immunoSEQ multiplex PCR; the TCRdb copy retains only in-frame clones and omits some. The table shows 90,000 to 110,000 clones, with 90% occurring only once. CDR1 SQVTM and CDR2 ANQGSEA come from the germline V gene. Deletions cut 4 bases from V and 8 bases from J, with 14 bases between. The CDR3 is made up of 12 amino acids. The TCR sequence derives from a human donor in good health. The donor label of this sample is uncertain. The material sequenced was blood. The chain joins TRBV29-1 to TRBJ1-2; a possible D gene is TRBD1 (5 bases). CDR3 sequence: CSVGGPLEGYTF. Here the CDR3 DNA reads TGCAGCGTTGGGGGCCCCTTGGAGGGCTACACCTTC.